The next 29 T cell receptor beta chains were all read from a single sample in a study of control samples from healthy donors and cancer patients. The assay was immunoSEQ multiplex PCR, and TCRdb's table has in-frame clones only and misses some. The sample has about 100,000 clones, around four fifths seen once. The specimen was blood. Every receptor here comes from a man aged 18 to 29 in good health.

This clone has more than one count but fewer than ten. V is TRBV18 and J is TRBJ2-2; 7 bases agree with TRBD1. The germline V gene encodes CDR1 KGHSH and CDR2 LQKENI. The trim removed 4 bases at V and 0 bases at J, leaving 5 bases unmatched. CDR3 length equals 16 residues. The CDR3 spells CASSRGQAANTGELFF. The CDR3, as DNA: TGTGCCAGCTCACGTGGACAGGCCGCGAACACCGGGGAGCTGTTTTTT.

The rearrangement joins TRBV19 to TRBJ2-7; possible D gene TRBD2, 6 bases. V was trimmed by 3 bases and J by 0 bases, leaving 9 bases between them. CDR1 is LNHDA and CDR2 is SQIVND in the germline V gene (reference sequence). The CDR3 length is 14 residues. The CDR3 sequence is CASSIAGSSYEQYF. The CDR3 DNA is TGTGCCAGTAGTATTGCGGGGAGCTCCTACGAGCAGTACTTC.

DNA of the CDR3: TGTGCCACCAGTGATTTGCATTGGGGGCAGGGCTCCTACAATGAGCAGTTCTTC. It codes for CATSDLHWGQGSYNEQFF. The rearrangement links TRBV24-1 to TRBJ2-1, with D maybe TRBD1 (6 bases). Germline-derived CDR1 and CDR2 are KGHDR and SFDVKD. The CDR3 totals 18 residues. V was trimmed by 0 bases and J by 0 bases, leaving 14 bases between them.

In its sample, this clone was seen once. The genes are TRBV30 and TRBJ2-3; D not certain. Trimming pared 5 bases from V and 6 bases from J, leaving 18 bases between. The CDR3 is 14 amino acids. Germline lookup yields CDR1 GTSNPN and CDR2 SVGIG (reference sequence). The CDR3: CAWDGSGKGDTQYF. In DNA form, the CDR3 reads TGTGCCTGGGACGGGTCCGGAAAAGGGGATACGCAGTATTTT.

This clone has just one count. The V call is TRBV5-1, the J call TRBJ2-2; 8 bases line up with TRBD1. Germline V gives CDR1 SGHRS, CDR2 YFSETQ. V shed 0 bases, J shed 2 bases, and the junction held 3 bases outside the gene matches. The CDR3 consists of 16 residues. CDR3 residues: CASSLGDRGNTGELFF. The CDR3, as DNA: TGCGCCAGCAGCTTGGGAGACAGGGGTAACACCGGGGAGCTGTTTTTT.

The gene calls are TRBV9 and TRBJ1-2; 10 positions agree with TRBD1. This CDR3 has 16 amino acids. V was clipped by 0 bases and J by 3 bases; unmatched bases: 5. Germline V gene sequence: CDR1 SGDLS, CDR2 YYNGEE. CDR3 bases: TGTGCCAGCAGCGTAGCCGGGGACAGGGGCGACTATGGCTACACCTTC. Translating it yields CASSVAGDRGDYGYTF.

V usage is TRBV3-1 (or the pseudogene TRBV3-2) and J usage is TRBJ2-7; D might be TRBD2 (7 bases). V lost 0 bases to trimming and J lost 13 bases, with 13 bases between them. The CDR3 runs 12 residues. Per germline, CDR1 LGHDT and CDR2 YNNKEL (reference sequence). The CDR3 spells CASSQEGRGSYF. In nucleotides, the CDR3 is TGTGCCAGCAGCCAAGAAGGGAGGGGGAGCTACTTC.

The chain employs TRBV9 and TRBJ2-5; D tentatively reads TRBD1 or TRBD2 (5 bases each). There are 16 residues in the CDR3. Germline lookup yields CDR1 SGDLS and CDR2 YYNGEE. V dropped 4 bases and J dropped 0 bases, with 16 bases sitting between them. As DNA, the CDR3 is TGTGCCAGCAGCCCAGACGGGGACCATTACCAAGAGACCCAGTACTTC. This translates into CASSPDGDHYQETQYF. Supplemented by reference TRBV9 and TRBJ2-5, the full variable domain reads DSGVTQTPKHLITATGQRVTLRCSPRSGDLSVYWYQQSLDQGLQFLIQYYNGEERAKGNILERFSAQQFPDLHSELNLSSLELGDSALYFCASSPDGDHYQETQYFGPGTRLLVL.

This chain joins TRBV2 and TRBJ1-6; tentatively, D is TRBD1 (6 bases). The germline V gene has CDR1 SNHLY and CDR2 FYNNEI. Between the trimmed V and J ends, which lost 10 bases and 0 bases, there was a span of 13 bases. CDR3 length: 15 residues. This chain's CDR3 is CATDRRSSYNSPLHF. As DNA, the CDR3 is TGTGCCACGGACAGAAGAAGCTCCTATAATTCACCCCTCCACTTT.

The rearrangement links TRBV5-1 to TRBJ1-3; tentatively, D is TRBD1 (5 bases). The V gene lost 1 base and the J gene lost 0 bases, with 17 bases spanning the gap. Germline lookup yields CDR1 SGHRS and CDR2 YFSETQ. This CDR3 is built from 18 residues. DNA of the CDR3: TGCGCCAGCAGCTTGTTACCGGGCACGGGGGGCTCTGGAAACACCATATATTTT. Protein sequence: CASSLLPGTGGSGNTIYF. The whole variable domain, remainder taken from reference TRBV5-1 and TRBJ1-3, is KAGVTQTPRYLIKTRGQQVTLSCSPISGHRSVSWYQQTPGQGLQFLFEYFSETQRNKGNFPGRFSGRQFSNSRSEMNVSTLELGDSALYLCASSLLPGTGGSGNTIYFGEGSWLTVV.

The chain employs TRBV11-2 and TRBJ1-1; D unclear. The V end lost 0 bases, the J end lost 3 bases, and 11 bases lay between the germline ends. The CDR3 spans 15 residues. From germline, CDR1 is SGHAT and CDR2 FQNNGV. The CDR3 loop reads CASSLETGQDTEAFF. CDR3 in DNA: TGTGCCAGCAGCTTAGAGACTGGTCAGGACACTGAAGCTTTCTTT.

The chain combines TRBV19 with TRBJ1-6, with TRBD1 matching over 12 bases. J was trimmed by 9 bases and V by 5 bases; bases with no gene match: 17. The CDR3 is 19 residues long. Germline values: CDR1 LNHDA, CDR2 SQIVND (reference sequence). The CDR3, as DNA: TGTGCCAGTAGTTCCGGGACAGGGGGCCGAACACTCCCGGGTTCACCCCTCCACTTT. It codes for CASSSGTGGRTLPGSPLHF.

The rearrangement links TRBV6-5 to TRBJ1-1, with D tentatively TRBD1 (6 bases). This CDR3 has 15 residues. V dropped 2 bases and J dropped 5 bases, with 15 bases sitting between them. CDR1 is MNHEY, CDR2 SVGAGI, per germline. CDR3 coding DNA: TGTGCCAGCAGTTACCGGGGGCTTCTAGAGACTGAAGCTTTCTTT. Translation: CASSYRGLLETEAFF.

The chain recombines TRBV5-4 with TRBJ1-5; D gene ambiguous. The CDR3 is 14 residues long. Germline values: CDR1 SGHNT, CDR2 YYREEE (reference sequence). The V and J ends lost 4 bases and 1 base respectively, with 9 bases between them. The CDR3 region has the DNA TGTGCCAGCAGCGTACGGGGAAGCAATCAGCCCCAGCATTTT. It translates to CASSVRGSNQPQHF.

The chain carries TRBV3-1 (or the pseudogene TRBV3-2) and TRBJ2-7; 11 bases are shared with TRBD2. Germline V gene data show CDR1 as LGHDT and CDR2 as YNNKEL (reference sequence). This CDR3 spans 17 amino acids. V was clipped by 3 bases and J by 3 bases; unmatched bases: 10. The CDR3 nucleotides read TGTGCCAGCAGCCAGCTACATCTAGCGGGGGGCCTCTACGAGCAGTACTTC. Its translation: CASSQLHLAGGLYEQYF.

The CDR3 loop reads CASSFAGLNTGELFF. CDR3 nucleotide sequence: TGTGCCAGCAGCTTCGCCGGCCTTAACACCGGGGAGCTGTTTTTT. The chain carries TRBV7-9 and TRBJ2-2; D remains unclear. The CDR3 runs to 15 residues. Germline CDR1 reads SEHNR; CDR2 reads FQNEAQ (reference sequence). With 3 bases removed from V and 2 bases from J, the gap between germline ends came to 10 bases. Supplemented by reference TRBV7-9 and TRBJ2-2, the full variable domain reads DTGVSQNPRHKITKRGQNVTFRCDPISEHNRLYWYRQTLGQGPEFLTYFQNEAQLEKSRLLSDRFSAERPKGSFSTLEIQRTEQGDSAMYLCASSFAGLNTGELFFGEGSRLTVL.

V gene TRBV4-3 combines with J gene TRBJ2-7; D is tentatively TRBD1 or TRBD2 (5 bases each). CDR1 is LGHNA, CDR2 YSLEER, per germline. The CDR3 spans 15 residues. The V and J ends lost 0 bases and 1 base respectively, with 10 bases between them. The CDR3 sequence: CASSQDWDGSYEQYF. The CDR3 DNA sequence: TGCGCCAGCAGCCAAGATTGGGACGGTTCCTACGAGCAGTACTTC.

This chain joins TRBV12-5 and TRBJ2-5; 8 nucleotides align to TRBD1. The germline CDR1 and CDR2 sequences are LGHNT and FRNRAP. J gave up 5 bases and V 6 bases, and 11 bases lay outside the gene matches. The CDR3 extends over 15 amino acids. The CDR3 protein is CASGPKTGAAETQYF. CDR3 in DNA: TGTGCTAGTGGCCCAAAGACAGGGGCAGCGGAGACCCAGTACTTC.

The chain combines TRBV7-2 with TRBJ2-7, with 8 bases fitting TRBD1. The CDR3 contains 14 residues. With V trimmed by 2 bases and J by 4 bases, 4 bases remained unmatched. From germline, CDR1 is SGHTA and CDR2 FQGNSA. The CDR3 loop is CASSLPGGIYEQYF. The DNA for the CDR3 is TGTGCCAGCAGCTTACCAGGGGGCATATACGAGCAGTACTTC.

The chain carries TRBV9 and TRBJ1-2, with 12 bases fitting TRBD1. The CDR3 is 14 residues long. The trim removed 4 bases at V and 8 bases at J, leaving 6 bases unmatched. Germline CDR1 SGDLS, CDR2 YYNGEE. This chain's CDR3 is CASSLTGTGGGYTF. The DNA of the CDR3 is TGTGCCAGCAGCTTAACCGGGACAGGGGGCGGCTACACCTTC.

The V call is TRBV6-5, the J call TRBJ2-3; 10 bases map to TRBD2. The length of the CDR3 is 15 residues. Trimming at V came to 5 bases and at J to 2 bases, leaving 4 bases not matched to a gene. The germline V gene has CDR1 MNHEY and CDR2 SVGAGI. CDR3 coding DNA: TGTGCCAGCAGTCTAGCGGGGGTTACCACAGATACGCAGTATTTT. This sequence encodes CASSLAGVTTDTQYF.

This chain links TRBV6-2 or TRBV6-3 with TRBJ2-5; 7 bases map to TRBD2. V shed 6 bases, J shed 4 bases, and the junction held 8 bases outside the gene matches. Germline V gene data show CDR1 as MNHEY and CDR2 as SVGEGT. The CDR3 contains 14 residues. The CDR3 here is CASSRTRLTETQYF. The CDR3 DNA follows: TGTGCCAGCAGCAGGACTAGATTGACAGAGACCCAGTACTTC.

V is TRBV9 and J is TRBJ2-4, with 7 bases identical to TRBD2. The CDR3 spans 14 residues. The germline CDR1 and CDR2 sequences are SGDLS and YYNGEE. V gave up 0 bases and J gave up 5 bases; unmatched junction bases: 2. The CDR3 sequence: CASSVVAGENIQYF. The CDR3 DNA reads as TGTGCCAGCAGCGTAGTGGCGGGGGAAAACATTCAGTACTTC.

The J gene is TRBJ2-7, the V gene TRBV5-6; 8 bases are shared with TRBD1. CDR3 length: 14 amino acids. CDR1 is SGHDT and CDR2 is YYEEEE in the germline V gene. The V and J ends lost 3 bases and 2 bases, in that order; junction bases with no gene match: 4. The CDR3 bases are TGTGCCAGCAGCTGGGGGACAGGTACCTACGAGCAGTACGTC. This gives the protein CASSWGTGTYEQYV.

This chain joins TRBV4-3 and TRBJ1-1; D not resolved. The CDR3 is made up of 13 amino acids. The V end was cut by 0 bases, the J end by 4 bases, with 6 bases between. CDR1 is LGHNA, CDR2 YSLEER, per germline. The CDR3 DNA reads TGCGCCAGCAGCCAAGATAGGCGCACTGAAGCTTTCTTT. This sequence encodes CASSQDRRTEAFF.

The chain recombines TRBV2 with TRBJ1-2; TRBD1 matches 10 bases. The CDR3 length is 15 residues. Germline V gene lookup returns CDR1 SNHLY and CDR2 FYNNEI. V dropped 6 bases and J dropped 8; count of bases not matched to a gene: 12. The CDR3 loop is CASSAAPDRGRGYTF. CDR3 nucleotides: TGTGCCAGCAGCGCCGCTCCCGACAGGGGGCGCGGCTACACCTTC.

The genes are TRBV15 and TRBJ2-2; D is unclear. Germline CDR1 and CDR2: LNHNV and YYDKDF (reference sequence). There are 15 residues in the CDR3. V lost 0 bases and J lost 5, with 10 bases in between. The CDR3 is CATSRDVWGTGELFF. CDR3 nucleotide sequence: TGTGCCACCAGCAGAGATGTGTGGGGAACCGGGGAGCTGTTTTTT.

The chain combines TRBV18 with TRBJ2-7; possible D gene TRBD1, 5 bases. The V and J ends lost 2 bases and 3 bases respectively, with 17 bases between them. Germline loops: CDR1 KGHSH, CDR2 LQKENI. The CDR3 is 16 amino acids. CDR3 sequence (DNA): TGTGCCAGCTCACCATGGGGCAGCCCTAAAGACTACGAGCAGTACTTC. Translation: CASSPWGSPKDYEQYF.

Comment on this clone: Sequence at one end of the junction differs from germline and may be a read error. This chain connects TRBV6-2 or TRBV6-3 to TRBJ1-2, with 8 bases matching TRBD1. The CDR3 has 12 amino acids. Germline loops: CDR1 MNHEY, CDR2 SVGEGT. In DNA, the CDR3 is TGTGCCAGCAGCCTTGGACAGGGAGAAGTCGCCTTC. It is translated as CASSLGQGEVAF.